This T cell receptor beta chain was retrieved from a study of cytomegalovirus exposure and HLA in healthy donors. PCR primers comprised 60 Vbeta and 13 Jbeta primers. Profiling relied on immunoSEQ multiplex PCR, and the TCRdb table lists in-frame clones only, not all of them. The sample carries about 130,000 clones, under 12% recorded once. Germline CDR1 is SEHNR and CDR2 is FQNEAQ (reference sequence). The CDR3 is 14 residues long. The V gene lost 10 bases and the J gene lost 7 bases, with 23 bases spanning the gap. The TCR originated in a woman between 18 and 29 years old in good health and CMV-seropositive. The V and J genes are TRBV7-9 and TRBJ2-7; TRBD2 might be the D (6 bases). Input material: PBMCs. CDR3 region: CATSGGVASWEQYF. The CDR3 DNA follows: TGTGCCACCTCGGGCGGGGTAGCGAGTTGGGAGCAGTACTTC.